This TCR beta chain was retrieved from a study of cytomegalovirus exposure and HLA in healthy donors. PCR involved 60 Vbeta and 13 Jbeta primers. Method: immunoSEQ multiplex PCR; TCRdb's copy keeps in-frame clones and lacks some. The table shows about 150,000 clones, with around 79% occurring only once. The germline V gene encodes CDR1 MDHEN and CDR2 SYDVKM. The CDR3 covers 16 residues. V trimming: 7 bases; J trimming: 0 bases; junction bases outside the gene matches: 8. Input material: PBMCs. V is TRBV28 and J is TRBJ1-3; TRBD1 matches 8 bases. This sequence originates from a man younger than 45 in good health and CMV-seropositive. CDR3 in DNA: TGTGCCAGCATTTCGGACAGGGTGGCCTCTGGAAACACCATATATTTT. Encoded protein: CASISDRVASGNTIYF.